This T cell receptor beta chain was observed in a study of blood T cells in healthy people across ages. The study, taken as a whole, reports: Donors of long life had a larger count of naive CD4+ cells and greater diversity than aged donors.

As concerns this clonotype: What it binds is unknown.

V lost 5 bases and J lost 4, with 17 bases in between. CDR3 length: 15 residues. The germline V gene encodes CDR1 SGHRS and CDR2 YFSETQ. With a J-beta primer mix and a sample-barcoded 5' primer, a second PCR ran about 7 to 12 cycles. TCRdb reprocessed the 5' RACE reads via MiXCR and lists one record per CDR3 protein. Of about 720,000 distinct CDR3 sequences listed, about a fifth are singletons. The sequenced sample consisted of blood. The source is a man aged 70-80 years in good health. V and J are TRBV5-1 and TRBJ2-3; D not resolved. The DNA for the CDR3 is TGCGCCAGCAGTTCCGTGGTCCTACCAGCAGATACGCAGTATTTT. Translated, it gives CASSSVVLPADTQYF.